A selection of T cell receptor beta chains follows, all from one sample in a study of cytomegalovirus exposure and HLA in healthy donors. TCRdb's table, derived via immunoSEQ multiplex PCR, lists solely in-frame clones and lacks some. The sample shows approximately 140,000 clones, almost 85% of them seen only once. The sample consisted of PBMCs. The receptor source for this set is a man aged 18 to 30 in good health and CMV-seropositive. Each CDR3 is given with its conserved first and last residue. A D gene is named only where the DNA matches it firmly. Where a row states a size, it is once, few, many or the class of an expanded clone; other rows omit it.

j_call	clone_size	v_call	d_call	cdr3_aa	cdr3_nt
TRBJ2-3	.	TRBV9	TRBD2	CASSVATRLAGVQDTQYF	TGTGCCAGCAGCGTAGCTACGCGACTAGCGGGAGTTCAAGATACGCAGTATTTT
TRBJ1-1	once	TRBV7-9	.	CASSLGLDAFF	TGTGCCAGCAGCTTAGGGCTAGACGCTTTCTTT
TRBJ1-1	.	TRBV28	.	CASSSHRLITGLEAFF	TGTGCCAGCAGTTCCCATCGACTTATAACAGGGCTTGAAGCTTTCTTT
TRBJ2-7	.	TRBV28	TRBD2	CASSLSVSGRNYSYEQYF	TGTGCCAGCAGTTTATCAGTTAGCGGGAGGAACTACTCCTACGAGCAGTACTTC
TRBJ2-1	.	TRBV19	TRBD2	CASSMSGSSYNEQFF	TGTGCCAGTAGTATGAGCGGGAGCTCCTACAATGAGCAGTTCTTC
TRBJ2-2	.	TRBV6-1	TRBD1	CASSDLGTGKRAGELFF	TGTGCCAGCAGTGATTTGGGGACAGGGAAAAGGGCCGGGGAGCTGTTTTTT
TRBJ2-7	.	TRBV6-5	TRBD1	CASGRGTGTYEQYF	TGTGCCAGCGGACGGGGGACAGGGACCTACGAGCAGTACTTC
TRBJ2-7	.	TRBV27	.	CASSLGQSYEQYF	TGTGCCAGCAGTTTAGGACAATCCTACGAGCAGTACTTC
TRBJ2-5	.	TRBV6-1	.	CASRDWQETQYF	TGTGCCAGCAGGGACTGGCAAGAGACCCAGTACTTC
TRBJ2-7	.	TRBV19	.	CASSIFPNYEQYF	TGTGCCAGTAGTATTTTTCCCAACTACGAGCAGTACTTC
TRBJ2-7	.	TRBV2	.	CASSPGGSRAYEQYF	TGTGCCAGCAGCCCAGGGGGGAGTAGGGCCTACGAGCAGTACTTC
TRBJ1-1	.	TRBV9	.	CASSTTGQNTEAFF	TGTGCCAGCAGCACCACGGGACAGAACACTGAAGCTTTCTTT
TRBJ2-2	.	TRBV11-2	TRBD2	CASSLGGREGRVTGELFF	TGTGCCAGCAGCTTAGGTGGACGGGAGGGCCGGGTCACCGGGGAGCTGTTTTTT
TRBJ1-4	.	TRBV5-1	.	CASSPTQEQKLFF	TGCGCCAGCAGTCCTACCCAAGAGCAAAAACTGTTTTTT
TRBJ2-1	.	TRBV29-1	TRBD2	CSVPATGTRKNEQFF	TGCAGCGTTCCGGCGACCGGGACTAGAAAGAATGAGCAGTTCTTC
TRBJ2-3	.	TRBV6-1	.	CASSEAGLSDTQYF	TGTGCCAGCAGTGAAGCGGGGCTATCAGATACGCAGTATTTT
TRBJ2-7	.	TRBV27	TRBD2	CASRQIAGEPYEQYF	TGTGCCAGCAGACAGATTGCGGGGGAACCCTACGAGCAGTACTTC
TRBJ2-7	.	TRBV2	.	CASKGHLLYEQYF	TGTGCCAGCAAGGGACACTTACTCTACGAGCAGTACTTC
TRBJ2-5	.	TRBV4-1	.	CASSQVMGPVGETQYF	TGCGCCAGCAGCCAAGTAATGGGGCCTGTTGGAGAGACCCAGTACTTC
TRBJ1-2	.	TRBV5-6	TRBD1	CASSYSLTGVSYGYTF	TGTGCCAGCAGTTACTCACTCACAGGGGTTAGCTATGGCTACACCTTC
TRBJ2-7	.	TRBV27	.	CASSWGTLYEQYF	TGTGCCAGCAGCTGGGGGACTTTATACGAGCAGTACTTC
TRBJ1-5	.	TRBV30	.	CAWSVRGQGKSQPQHF	TGTGCCTGGAGTGTACGAGGGCAGGGGAAAAGCCAGCCCCAGCATTTT
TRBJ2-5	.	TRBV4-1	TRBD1	CASSLRSGQGETQYF	TGCGCCAGCAGCCTCAGAAGCGGACAGGGGGAGACCCAGTACTTC
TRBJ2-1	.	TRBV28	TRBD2	CASSAGTSGQFF	TGTGCCAGCAGTGCGGGGACTAGCGGGCAGTTCTTC
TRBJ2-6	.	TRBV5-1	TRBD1	CASSPGQGLVNVLTF	TGCGCCAGCAGCCCCGGACAGGGGTTGGTCAACGTCCTGACTTTC
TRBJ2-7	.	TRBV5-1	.	CASSLGARRDSNSYEQYF	TGCGCCAGCAGCTTGGGGGCCCGCCGGGACTCCAACTCCTACGAGCAGTACTTC
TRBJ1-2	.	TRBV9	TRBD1	CASSVGQGDYGYTF	TGTGCCAGCAGCGTAGGACAGGGCGACTATGGCTACACCTTC